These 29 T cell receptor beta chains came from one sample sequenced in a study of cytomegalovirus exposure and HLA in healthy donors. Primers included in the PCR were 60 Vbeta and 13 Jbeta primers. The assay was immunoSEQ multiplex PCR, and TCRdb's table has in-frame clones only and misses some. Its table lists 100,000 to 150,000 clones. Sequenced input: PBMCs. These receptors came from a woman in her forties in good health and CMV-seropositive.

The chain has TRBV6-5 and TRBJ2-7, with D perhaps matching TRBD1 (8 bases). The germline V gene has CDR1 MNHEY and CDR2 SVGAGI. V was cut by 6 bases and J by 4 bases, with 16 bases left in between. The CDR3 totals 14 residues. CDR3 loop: CASRQYRGGYEQYF. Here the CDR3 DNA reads TGTGCCAGCAGACAATACAGGGGGGGATACGAGCAGTACTTC.

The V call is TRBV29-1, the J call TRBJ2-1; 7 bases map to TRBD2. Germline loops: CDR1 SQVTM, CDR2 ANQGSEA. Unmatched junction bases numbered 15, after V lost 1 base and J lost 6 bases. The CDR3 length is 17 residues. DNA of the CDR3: TGCAGCGTTGAAGCGATCGTGGGAGGGAGGAGCTTCAATGAGCAGTTCTTC. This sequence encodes CSVEAIVGGRSFNEQFF.

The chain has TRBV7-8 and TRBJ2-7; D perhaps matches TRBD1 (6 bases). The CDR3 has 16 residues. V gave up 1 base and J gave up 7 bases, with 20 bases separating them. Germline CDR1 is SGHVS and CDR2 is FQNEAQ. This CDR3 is CASSLVLGISRGEQYF. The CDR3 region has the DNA TGTGCCAGCAGCTTAGTATTAGGGATCTCGAGGGGGGAGCAGTACTTC. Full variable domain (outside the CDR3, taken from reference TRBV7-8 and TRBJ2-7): GAGVSQSPRYKVAKRGQDVALRCDPISGHVSLFWYQQALGQGPEFLTYFQNEAQLDKSGLPSDRFFAERPEGSVSTLKIQRTQQEDSAVYLCASSLVLGISRGEQYFGPGTRLTVT.

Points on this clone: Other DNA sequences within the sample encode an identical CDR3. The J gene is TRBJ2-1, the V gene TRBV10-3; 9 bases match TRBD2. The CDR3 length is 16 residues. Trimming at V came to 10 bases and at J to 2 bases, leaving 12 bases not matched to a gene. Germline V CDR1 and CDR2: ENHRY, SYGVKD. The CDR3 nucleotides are TGTGCCACCAGGCTCACTTCTAGCGGGGCCTACAATGAGCAGTTCTTC. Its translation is CATRLTSSGAYNEQFF.

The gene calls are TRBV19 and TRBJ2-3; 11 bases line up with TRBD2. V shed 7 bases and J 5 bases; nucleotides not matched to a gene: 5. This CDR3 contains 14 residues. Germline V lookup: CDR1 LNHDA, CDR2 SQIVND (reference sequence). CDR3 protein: CASNLAGGRDTQYF. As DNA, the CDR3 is TGTGCCAGTAATCTAGCGGGAGGTCGAGATACGCAGTATTTT.

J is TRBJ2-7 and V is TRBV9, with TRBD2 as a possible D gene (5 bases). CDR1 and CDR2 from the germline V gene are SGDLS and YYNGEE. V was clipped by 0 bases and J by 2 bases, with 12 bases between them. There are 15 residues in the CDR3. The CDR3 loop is CASSVAPAVTYEQYF. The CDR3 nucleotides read TGTGCCAGCAGCGTAGCGCCAGCGGTGACCTACGAGCAGTACTTC.

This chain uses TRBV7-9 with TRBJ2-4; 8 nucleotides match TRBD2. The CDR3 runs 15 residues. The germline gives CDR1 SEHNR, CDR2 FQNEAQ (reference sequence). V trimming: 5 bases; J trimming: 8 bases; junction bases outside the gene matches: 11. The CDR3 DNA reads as TGTGCCAGCAGCCCCGGGGGGGGGACGCCGGACATTCAGTACTTC. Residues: CASSPGGGTPDIQYF.

CDR3 nucleotide sequence: TGTGCCAGCAGCCCAGGGACAGGGTACAATGAGCAGTTCTTC. It yields the protein CASSPGTGYNEQFF. The gene calls are TRBV7-3 and TRBJ2-1; TRBD1 matches at 9 bases. CDR3 length: 14 amino acids. V was clipped by 5 bases and J by 4 bases; unmatched bases: 3. Germline V lookup: CDR1 SGHTA, CDR2 FQGTGA.

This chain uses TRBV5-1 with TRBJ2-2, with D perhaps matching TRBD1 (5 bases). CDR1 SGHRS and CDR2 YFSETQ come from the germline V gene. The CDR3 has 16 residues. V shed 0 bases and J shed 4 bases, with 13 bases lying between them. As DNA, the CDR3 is TGCGCCAGCAGCTTGGGTGACAGATACTCCACCGGGGAGCTGTTTTTT. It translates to CASSLGDRYSTGELFF.

The CDR3 spells CSVVAGGTYNEQFF. CDR3 DNA sequence: TGCAGCGTTGTAGCGGGAGGGACATACAATGAGCAGTTCTTC. This chain connects TRBV29-1 to TRBJ2-1, with TRBD2 identical over 11 bases. V lost 4 bases and J lost 4; bases outside the gene matches: 3. Germline V gives CDR1 SQVTM, CDR2 ANQGSEA. The CDR3 sequence is 14 residues long.

Here the CDR3 DNA reads TGTGCCGCAGCGGGGGATACGCAGTATTTT. Protein: CAAAGDTQYF. This chain uses TRBV10-3 with TRBJ2-3; TRBD2 agrees at 7 bases. Trimming cost V 11 bases and J 6 bases; bases outside gene matches: 2. CDR1 is ENHRY and CDR2 is SYGVKD in the germline V gene. The CDR3 sequence is 10 residues long.

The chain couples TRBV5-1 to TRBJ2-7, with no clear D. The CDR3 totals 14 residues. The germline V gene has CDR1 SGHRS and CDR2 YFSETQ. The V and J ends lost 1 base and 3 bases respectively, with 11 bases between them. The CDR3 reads CASSLTDPHYEQYF. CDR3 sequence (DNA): TGCGCCAGCAGCTTGACAGATCCCCACTACGAGCAGTACTTC.

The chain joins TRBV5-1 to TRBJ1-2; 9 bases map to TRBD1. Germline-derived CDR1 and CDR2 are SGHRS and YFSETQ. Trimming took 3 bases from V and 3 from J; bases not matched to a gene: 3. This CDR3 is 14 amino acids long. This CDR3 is CASSSDRGHYGYTF. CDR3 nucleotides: TGCGCCAGCAGCTCGGACAGGGGCCACTATGGCTACACCTTC.

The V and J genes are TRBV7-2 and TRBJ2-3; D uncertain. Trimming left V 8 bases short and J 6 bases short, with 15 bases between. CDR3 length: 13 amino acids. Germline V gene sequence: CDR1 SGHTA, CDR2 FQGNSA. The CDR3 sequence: CASFAAGPDTQYF. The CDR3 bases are TGTGCCAGCTTCGCTGCAGGTCCGGATACGCAGTATTTT.

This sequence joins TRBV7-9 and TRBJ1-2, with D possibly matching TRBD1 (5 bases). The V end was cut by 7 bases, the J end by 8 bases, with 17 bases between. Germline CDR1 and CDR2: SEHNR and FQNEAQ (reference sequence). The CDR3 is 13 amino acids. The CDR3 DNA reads TGTGCCAGCATCGACGGTCAGGGCCGGGGCTACACCTTC. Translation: CASIDGQGRGYTF.

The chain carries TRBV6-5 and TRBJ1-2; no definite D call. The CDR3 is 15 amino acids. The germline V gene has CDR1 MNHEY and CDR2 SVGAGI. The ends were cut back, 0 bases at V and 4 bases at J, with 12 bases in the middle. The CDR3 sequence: CASSYSRVRFYGYTF. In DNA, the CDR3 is TGTGCCAGCAGTTACTCGAGAGTCCGGTTCTATGGCTACACCTTC.

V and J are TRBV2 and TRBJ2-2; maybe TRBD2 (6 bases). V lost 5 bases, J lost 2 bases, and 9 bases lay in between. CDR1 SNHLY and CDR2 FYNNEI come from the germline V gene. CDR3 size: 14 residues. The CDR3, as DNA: TGTGCCAGCAGTTTAGCGGCAAACACCGGGGAGCTGTTTTTT. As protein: CASSLAANTGELFF.

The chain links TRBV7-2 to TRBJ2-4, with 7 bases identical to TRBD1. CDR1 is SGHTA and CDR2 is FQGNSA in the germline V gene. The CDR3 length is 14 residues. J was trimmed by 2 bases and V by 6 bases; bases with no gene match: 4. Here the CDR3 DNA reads TGTGCCAGCAGAGCGACAGGGTCCAAAAACATTCAGTACTTC. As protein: CASRATGSKNIQYF.

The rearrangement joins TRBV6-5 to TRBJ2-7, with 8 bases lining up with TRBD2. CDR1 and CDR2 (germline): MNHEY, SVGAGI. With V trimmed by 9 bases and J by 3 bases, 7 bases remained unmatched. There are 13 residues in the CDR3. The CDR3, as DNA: TGTGCCAGTCGGGGACTAGGTGACTACGAGCAGTACTTC. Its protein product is CASRGLGDYEQYF.

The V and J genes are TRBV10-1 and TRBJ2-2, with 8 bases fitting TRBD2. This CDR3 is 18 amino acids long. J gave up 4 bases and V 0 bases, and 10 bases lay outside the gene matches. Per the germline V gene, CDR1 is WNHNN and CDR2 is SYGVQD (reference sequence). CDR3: CASSESGSGAMSTGELFF. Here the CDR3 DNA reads TGCGCCAGCAGTGAGTCTGGTAGCGGGGCAATGAGCACCGGGGAGCTGTTTTTT.

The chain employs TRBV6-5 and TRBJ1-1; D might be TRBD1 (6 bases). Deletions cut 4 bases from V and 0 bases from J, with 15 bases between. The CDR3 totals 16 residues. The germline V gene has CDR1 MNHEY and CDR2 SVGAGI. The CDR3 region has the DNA TGTGCCAGCAGTTCAGTTTCGGGACACATGAACACTGAAGCTTTCTTT. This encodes CASSSVSGHMNTEAFF.

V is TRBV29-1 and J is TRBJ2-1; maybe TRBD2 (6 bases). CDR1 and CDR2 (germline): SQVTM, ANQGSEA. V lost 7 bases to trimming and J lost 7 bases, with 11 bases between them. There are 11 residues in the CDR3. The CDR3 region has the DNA TGCAGCGGGGGGGTGATGAATGAGCAGTTCTTC. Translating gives CSGGVMNEQFF.

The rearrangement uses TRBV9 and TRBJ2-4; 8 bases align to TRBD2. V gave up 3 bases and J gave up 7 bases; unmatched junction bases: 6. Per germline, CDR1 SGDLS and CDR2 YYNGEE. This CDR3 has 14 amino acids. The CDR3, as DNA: TGTGCCAGCAGCGGGGGACTAGAAGGGAACATTCAGTACTTC. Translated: CASSGGLEGNIQYF.

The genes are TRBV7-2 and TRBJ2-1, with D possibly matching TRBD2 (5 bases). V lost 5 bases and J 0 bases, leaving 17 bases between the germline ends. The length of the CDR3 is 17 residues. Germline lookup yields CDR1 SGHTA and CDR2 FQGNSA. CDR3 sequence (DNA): TGTGCCAGCAGCCCCTCATTGAGGGCAAGCTCCTACAATGAGCAGTTCTTC. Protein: CASSPSLRASSYNEQFF.

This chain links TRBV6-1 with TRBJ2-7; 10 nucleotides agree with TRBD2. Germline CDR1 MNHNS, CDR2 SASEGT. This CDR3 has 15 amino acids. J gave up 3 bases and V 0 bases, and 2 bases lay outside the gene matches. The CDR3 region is CASSEASGRFYEQYF. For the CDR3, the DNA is TGTGCCAGCAGTGAAGCTAGCGGGAGGTTCTACGAGCAGTACTTC.

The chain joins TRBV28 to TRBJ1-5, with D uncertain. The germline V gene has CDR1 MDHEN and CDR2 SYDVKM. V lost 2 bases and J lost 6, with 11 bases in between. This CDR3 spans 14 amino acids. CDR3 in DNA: TGTGCCAGCAGTTTAGGAGGAGTAAGTCAGCCCCAGCATTTT. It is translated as CASSLGGVSQPQHF.

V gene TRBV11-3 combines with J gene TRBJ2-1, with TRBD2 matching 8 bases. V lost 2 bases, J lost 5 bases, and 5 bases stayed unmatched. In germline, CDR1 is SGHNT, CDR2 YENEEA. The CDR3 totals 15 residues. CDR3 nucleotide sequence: TGTGCCAGCAGCTTACGGAGCGGGAGAAACAATGAGCAGTTCTTC. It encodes CASSLRSGRNNEQFF.

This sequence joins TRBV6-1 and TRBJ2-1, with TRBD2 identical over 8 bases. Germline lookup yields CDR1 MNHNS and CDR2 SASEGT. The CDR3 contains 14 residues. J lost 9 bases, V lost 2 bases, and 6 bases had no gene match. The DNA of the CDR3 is TGTGCCAGCAGTGAACAAGCGGGAGTGACTGAGCAGTTCTTC. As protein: CASSEQAGVTEQFF.

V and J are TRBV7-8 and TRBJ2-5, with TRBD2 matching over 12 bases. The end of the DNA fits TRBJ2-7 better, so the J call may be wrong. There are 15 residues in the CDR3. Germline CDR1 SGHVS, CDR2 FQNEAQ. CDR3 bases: TGTGCCAGCAGCGAAAGACTAGCGGGAGAGTACGAGCAGTACTTC. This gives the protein CASSERLAGEYEQYF.